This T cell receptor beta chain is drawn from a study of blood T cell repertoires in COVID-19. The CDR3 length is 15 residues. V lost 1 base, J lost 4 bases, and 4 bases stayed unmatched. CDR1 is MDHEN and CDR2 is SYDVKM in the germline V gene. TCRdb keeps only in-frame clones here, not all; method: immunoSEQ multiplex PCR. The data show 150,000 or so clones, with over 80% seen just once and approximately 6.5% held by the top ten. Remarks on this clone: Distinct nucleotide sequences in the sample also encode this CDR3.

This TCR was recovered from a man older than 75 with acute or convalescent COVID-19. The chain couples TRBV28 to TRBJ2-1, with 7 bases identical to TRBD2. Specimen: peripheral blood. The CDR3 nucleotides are TGTGCCAGCAGTTTATCGGGGGGACCGTACAATGAGCAGTTCTTC. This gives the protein CASSLSGGPYNEQFF. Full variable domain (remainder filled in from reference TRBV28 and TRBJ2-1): DVKVTQSSRYLVKRTGEKVFLECVQDMDHENMFWYRQDPGLGLRLIYFSYDVKMKEKGDIPEGYSVSREKKERFSLILESASTNQTSMYLCASSLSGGPYNEQFFGPGTRLTVL.